These 12 T cell receptor beta chains share one sample of origin, sequenced in a study of blood T cell repertoires in COVID-19. Clones were sequenced by immunoSEQ multiplex PCR, and TCRdb holds only the in-frame ones, with some missing. The repertoire holds approximately 96,000 clones, with approximately 90% as singletons. The sample taken for sequencing was peripheral blood. Receptors originate from a woman of 80 years or more with acute or convalescent COVID-19.

The chain uses TRBV9 and TRBJ2-2; 8 bases match TRBD2. Germline V gene lookup returns CDR1 SGDLS and CDR2 YYNGEE. The length of the CDR3 is 17 residues. J lost 1 base, V lost 0 bases, and 5 bases had no gene match. CDR3 in DNA: TGTGCCAGCAGCGTAGATGAGCGGGGGAGGAACACCGGGGAGCTGTTTTTT. Translation: CASSVDERGRNTGELFF.

This chain joins TRBV3-1 (or the pseudogene TRBV3-2) and TRBJ1-5, with a tentative D call TRBD1 (5 bases). The CDR3 has 15 residues. CDR1 is LGHDT, CDR2 YNNKEL, per germline (reference sequence). V was clipped by 0 bases and J by 5 bases, with 11 bases between them. CDR3 region: CASSQDPGEDQPQHF. Written as DNA, the CDR3 is TGTGCCAGCAGCCAAGATCCGGGGGAGGATCAGCCCCAGCATTTT.

The chain couples TRBV28 to TRBJ1-1; D not resolved. In germline, CDR1 is MDHEN, CDR2 SYDVKM. V was shortened by 3 bases and J by 0 bases, with 5 bases between the two germline ends. The CDR3 has 13 amino acids. The CDR3 DNA is TGTGCCAGCAGTTTTCCATTGAACACTGAAGCTTTCTTT. It yields the protein CASSFPLNTEAFF. Drawing the rest from reference TRBV28 and TRBJ1-1, the complete variable domain is DVKVTQSSRYLVKRTGEKVFLECVQDMDHENMFWYRQDPGLGLRLIYFSYDVKMKEKGDIPEGYSVSREKKERFSLILESASTNQTSMYLCASSFPLNTEAFFGQGTRLTVV.

The chain couples TRBV29-1 to TRBJ2-2, with 13 bases matching TRBD2. CDR3 length: 15 amino acids. Losses at the gene ends were 7 bases for V and 4 bases for J; bases not matched to a gene: 6. Germline V gene sequence: CDR1 SQVTM, CDR2 ANQGSEA. The DNA of the CDR3 is TGCAGCGCAGGACTAGCGGGAGTGGGCACCGGGGAGCTGTTTTTT. It translates to CSAGLAGVGTGELFF.

The rearrangement joins TRBV27 to TRBJ1-4, with 7 positions matching TRBD1. The CDR3 covers 14 residues. Germline assignment: CDR1 MNHEY and CDR2 SMNVEV (reference sequence). V shed 5 bases, J shed 8 bases, and the junction held 8 bases outside the gene matches. DNA of the CDR3: TGTGCCAGCAGTCTACAGGGGATAGGAGAAAAACTGTTTTTT. Translated: CASSLQGIGEKLFF.

V gene TRBV30 combines with J gene TRBJ2-5, with D possibly matching TRBD1 (6 bases). The CDR3 totals 12 residues. Germline V gene sequence: CDR1 GTSNPN, CDR2 SVGIG (reference sequence). V was shortened by 0 bases and J by 4 bases, with 6 bases between the two germline ends. The CDR3 bases are TGTGCCTGGAGTGTACAGGGAGAGACCCAGTACTTC. Translation gives CAWSVQGETQYF.

The rearrangement uses TRBV7-9 and TRBJ1-3; TRBD1 is a possible D gene (6 bases). Trimming pared 3 bases from V and 4 bases from J, leaving 13 bases between. The CDR3 contains 15 residues. CDR1 SEHNR and CDR2 FQNEAQ come from the germline V gene (reference sequence). The CDR3 spells CASSLSGVTGNTIYF. In DNA, the CDR3 is TGTGCCAGCAGCTTGTCAGGGGTTACCGGAAACACCATATATTTT.

This clone was counted between two and nine times. In the same sample, other DNA sequences code for this CDR3. V usage is TRBV6-5 and J usage is TRBJ2-7, with a tentative D call TRBD1 (6 bases). Germline V lookup: CDR1 MNHEY, CDR2 SVGAGI. The CDR3 runs to 15 residues. Trimming cost V 4 bases and J 3 bases, with 16 bases left between them. The CDR3 DNA reads as TGTGCCAGCAGTTCCATCGCAGGACAGTTCTACGAGCAGTACTTC. Translation gives CASSSIAGQFYEQYF.

The chain joins TRBV6-2 or TRBV6-3 to TRBJ1-1, with a tentative D call TRBD1 (6 bases). CDR3 length: 14 residues. From germline, CDR1 is MNHEY and CDR2 SVGEGT. The V gene lost 6 bases and the J gene lost 4 bases, with 15 bases spanning the gap. CDR3 amino acids: CASSIHRVSTEAFF. DNA of the CDR3: TGTGCCAGCAGCATCCACAGGGTTAGCACTGAAGCTTTCTTT.

This rearrangement joins TRBV7-9 to TRBJ2-3; 8 nucleotides match TRBD2. This CDR3 is 13 amino acids long. Trimming cost V 1 base and J 14 bases; bases outside gene matches: 8. The germline V gene has CDR1 SEHNR and CDR2 FQNEAQ (reference sequence). The CDR3 nucleotides read TGTGCCAGCAGCTTAGGGGCGGGGACTAGGAGGTATTTT. It codes for CASSLGAGTRRYF.

The CDR3 bases are TGTGCCAGCACCCCCGGAGTGGGTGACGAGCAGTACTTC. Translation gives CASTPGVGDEQYF. The V gene is TRBV28, the J gene TRBJ2-7; D gene unclear. The length of the CDR3 is 13 residues. Trimming pared 7 bases from V and 5 bases from J, leaving 15 bases between. Germline V lookup: CDR1 MDHEN, CDR2 SYDVKM.

This chain joins TRBV5-1 and TRBJ1-1, with 12 bases matching TRBD1. The germline CDR1 and CDR2 sequences are SGHRS and YFSETQ. V was clipped by 3 bases and J by 5 bases; unmatched bases: 8. The CDR3 is made up of 16 amino acids. In nucleotides, the CDR3 is TGCGCCAGCAGCTCCGGGACAGGGGGCATAGTTACTGAAGCTTTCTTT. Amino acids: CASSSGTGGIVTEAFF.